This T cell receptor beta chain appears in the sequencing data of a study of beta chain features in type 1 diabetes. Regarding the study as a whole: In all four CD4+ subsets, TCRB CDR3 length was significantly, moderately reduced in type 1 diabetes.

Expressed TCRB transcripts were sequenced because the entire RNA isolate underwent reverse transcription. Sequencing was performed with immunoSEQ multiplex PCR; in TCRdb, only in-frame clones are kept and a portion is missing. Of 250,000 to 300,000 clones listed, around 24% are singletons. Worth noting for this clone: Antigen: not known.

V was clipped by 3 bases and J by 5 bases, with 7 bases between them. The CDR3 sequence is 12 residues long. CDR1 is MNHEY and CDR2 is SMNVEV in the germline V gene (reference sequence). This clonotype originated in a woman aged 25 to 39 with type 1 diabetes. Sequenced material: naive CD4+ T cells from blood. The chain has TRBV27 and TRBJ2-5; D is unresolved. The CDR3 spells CASSFWSETQYF. In nucleotides, the CDR3 is TGTGCCAGCAGTTTTTGGAGTGAGACCCAGTACTTC.